In this sample, the clone carrying this T cell receptor beta chain turned up a few times. These data are taken from a study of beta chain features in type 1 diabetes. Investigators reverse transcribed all isolated RNA, so they sequenced expressed TCRB transcripts. Method: immunoSEQ multiplex PCR; TCRdb's copy keeps in-frame clones and lacks some. The sample yields some 150,000 clones, 40% to 60% seen once. This CDR3 is built from 15 residues. The germline CDR1 and CDR2 sequences are GTSNPN and SVGIG (reference sequence). V trimming: 5 bases; J trimming: 7 bases; junction bases outside the gene matches: 8.

Sequencing input: Tregs from blood. This clonotype originated in a young man in good health. The rearrangement joins TRBV30 to TRBJ2-1; 13 bases agree with TRBD2. CDR3: CAWGGLAGVLNEQFF. The CDR3 nucleotides read TGTGCCTGGGGCGGACTAGCGGGAGTCCTAAATGAGCAGTTCTTC.